Following are 30 T cell receptor beta chains from one sample sequenced in a study of blood T cell repertoires in COVID-19. Assay used: immunoSEQ multiplex PCR; TCRdb lists only in-frame clones, some missing. The table lists around 150,000 clones, 85% of them singletons. The specimen sequenced was peripheral blood. The receptors originated from a man aged 40-55 years with acute or convalescent COVID-19.

The chain uses TRBV5-1 and TRBJ2-2; D remains ambiguous. V lost 2 bases and J 4 bases, leaving 6 bases between the germline ends. In germline, CDR1 is SGHRS, CDR2 YFSETQ. The CDR3 has 13 amino acids. As DNA, the CDR3 is TGCGCCAGCAGCTTCATCATCACCGGGGAGCTGTTTTTT. It encodes CASSFIITGELFF.

This sequence joins TRBV24-1 and TRBJ2-3, with 9 bases identical to TRBD1. With 5 bases clipped from V and 1 base from J, the junction kept 12 bases outside the gene matches. Germline V CDR1 and CDR2: KGHDR, SFDVKD. The CDR3 sequence is 18 residues long. The CDR3 DNA is TGTGCCACCAGTGGCCCAAACAGGGGGCTTGGGCGCACAGATACGCAGTATTTT. Its translation is CATSGPNRGLGRTDTQYF.

This clone was observed a handful of times. The rearrangement uses TRBV7-2 and TRBJ2-3; TRBD2 might be the D (5 bases). V was shortened by 4 bases and J by 8 bases, with 10 bases between the two germline ends. This CDR3 has 12 amino acids. Germline V gene sequence: CDR1 SGHTA, CDR2 FQGNSA. As DNA, the CDR3 is TGTGCCAGCAGCTACGACTATGGTACGCAGTATTTT. The encoded protein is CASSYDYGTQYF.

V gene TRBV4-1 combines with J gene TRBJ1-3; D unclear. This CDR3 spans 16 amino acids. The germline V gene encodes CDR1 MGHRA and CDR2 YSYEKL. Trimming shortened V by 1 base and J by 0 bases, and 10 bases separated the two germline ends. This CDR3 is CASSQAGPNSGNTIYF. The CDR3 DNA reads as TGCGCCAGCAGCCAAGCAGGTCCAAACTCTGGAAACACCATATATTTT.

The gene calls are TRBV5-1 and TRBJ2-2; 7 positions match TRBD1. This CDR3 comprises 16 residues. V dropped 0 bases and J dropped 5; count of bases not matched to a gene: 7. The germline V gene encodes CDR1 SGHRS and CDR2 YFSETQ. DNA for the CDR3: TGCGCCAGCAGCTTGGTGTCAGGGGGTCGGACCGGGGAGCTGTTTTTT. Translating gives CASSLVSGGRTGELFF.

This clone was picked up a small number of times. The CDR3 region has the DNA TGTGCCACCAGCGACTCATGGAGGGGCTACACCTTC. Protein: CATSDSWRGYTF. The chain couples TRBV15 to TRBJ1-2; D uncertain. The CDR3 runs 12 residues. Germline CDR1 reads LNHNV; CDR2 reads YYDKDF (reference sequence). V lost 5 bases to trimming and J lost 8 bases, with 12 bases between them.

The genes are TRBV14 and TRBJ1-1; a weak D match, TRBD1 (5 bases). There are 15 residues in the CDR3. Germline values: CDR1 SGHDN, CDR2 FVKESK. V was pared by 5 bases and J by 4 bases, with 17 bases between. CDR3 amino acids: CASSLDSFYGTEAFF. CDR3 DNA sequence: TGTGCCAGCAGCTTAGACAGTTTCTACGGCACTGAAGCTTTCTTT.

The chain joins TRBV9 to TRBJ1-4; D is ambiguous. The CDR3 spans 14 residues. The V gene's germline CDR1 is SGDLS and CDR2 YYNGEE. The ends were cut back, 4 bases at V and 0 bases at J, with 7 bases in the middle. CDR3 sequence reads: CASSPGATNEKLFF. CDR3 coding DNA: TGTGCCAGCAGCCCGGGTGCAACTAATGAAAAACTGTTTTTT.

This chain joins TRBV3-1 (or the pseudogene TRBV3-2) and TRBJ1-2; the D gene is possibly TRBD1 (5 bases). CDR1 is LGHDT, CDR2 YNNKEL, per germline (reference sequence). Trimming stripped 0 bases from V and 6 bases from J, with 8 bases between. This CDR3 has 13 amino acids. The CDR3 loop is CASSQDRVHGYTF. The CDR3 nucleotides read TGTGCCAGCAGCCAAGACAGGGTCCATGGCTACACCTTC.

This chain links TRBV29-1 with TRBJ1-2, with 8 bases fitting TRBD1. The CDR3 runs 14 residues. V was clipped by 1 base and J by 1 base; unmatched bases: 2. Germline V gives CDR1 SQVTM, CDR2 ANQGSEA. The CDR3 loop reads CSVEGTGNNYGYTF. The CDR3 DNA reads as TGCAGCGTTGAAGGGACAGGGAATAACTATGGCTACACCTTC.

This clone was observed a single time. The CDR3 bases are TGTGCCAGCAGAACGAACAGGGTAGGGGGGGACACTGAAGCTTTCTTT. This gives the protein CASRTNRVGGDTEAFF. The rearrangement links TRBV6-6 to TRBJ1-1, with D possibly matching TRBD1 (6 bases). There are 16 residues in the CDR3. The V and J ends lost 6 bases and 3 bases respectively, with 20 bases between them. Looked up from germline, CDR1 is MNHNY and CDR2 is SVGAGI (reference sequence).

The chain is built from TRBV6-5 and TRBJ1-1; tentatively, D is TRBD1 (5 bases). V shed 7 bases and J shed 3 bases, with 15 bases lying between them. The CDR3 has 14 residues. Per the germline V gene, CDR1 is MNHEY and CDR2 is SVGAGI. The CDR3 DNA reads as TGTGCCAGCACCCCCGCAGGGCAGCACACTGAAGCTTTCTTT. Translated: CASTPAGQHTEAFF.

This clone was counted a few times. This rearrangement joins TRBV6-5 to TRBJ1-1; 7 bases match TRBD1. The germline V gene has CDR1 MNHEY and CDR2 SVGAGI. V shed 2 bases, J shed 5 bases, and the junction held 5 bases outside the gene matches. The CDR3 runs 14 residues. The CDR3 DNA reads as TGTGCCAGCAGTTACGGCGCAGGGGGGACTGAAGCTTTCTTT. This sequence encodes CASSYGAGGTEAFF.

V usage is TRBV7-2 and J usage is TRBJ1-3; 10 nucleotides agree with TRBD1. There are 17 residues in the CDR3. Per germline, CDR1 SGHTA and CDR2 FQGNSA. After removal of 2 bases from V and 3 bases from J, the junction contained 7 bases not matched to a gene. The CDR3, as DNA: TGTGCCAGCAGCTTACGGACAGGGGGGTACGGTGGAAACACCATATATTTT. Protein sequence: CASSLRTGGYGGNTIYF.

The chain employs TRBV5-8 and TRBJ2-7; TRBD2 agrees at 11 bases. Germline V gene lookup returns CDR1 SGHTS and CDR2 YDEGEE. The CDR3 totals 15 residues. Trimming cost V 5 bases and J 0 bases; bases outside gene matches: 4. In DNA form, the CDR3 reads TGTGCCAGCAGTTTCGGACTAGCGGGCTCCTACGAGCAGTACTTC. Protein: CASSFGLAGSYEQYF.

Only one count was recorded for this clone. This chain joins TRBV28 and TRBJ1-5, with a possible D match to TRBD1 (6 bases). V was shortened by 5 bases and J by 2 bases, with 10 bases between the two germline ends. This CDR3 spans 14 amino acids. Germline assignment: CDR1 MDHEN and CDR2 SYDVKM. The CDR3 nucleotides are TGTGCCAGCAGTCCCCGGACAGGCAATCAGCCCCAGCATTTT. Translation: CASSPRTGNQPQHF.

The V and J genes are TRBV5-1 and TRBJ2-1; possibly TRBD2 for D (6 bases). The CDR3 totals 13 residues. V lost 4 bases, J lost 3 bases, and 8 bases lay in between. Germline V gene lookup returns CDR1 SGHRS and CDR2 YFSETQ. CDR3 sequence (DNA): TGCGCCAGCAGCCCGGGACTCTACAATGAGCAGTTCTTC. Protein product: CASSPGLYNEQFF.

The V and J genes are TRBV7-8 and TRBJ1-1; tentatively, D is TRBD1 (5 bases). This CDR3 comprises 13 residues. V shed 3 bases and J shed 6 bases, with 11 bases lying between them. Germline assignment: CDR1 SGHVS and CDR2 FQNEAQ. As DNA, the CDR3 is TGTGCCAGCAGCTTCGGGGGGAGGCCTGAAGCTTTCTTT. Translated, it gives CASSFGGRPEAFF.

The J gene is TRBJ2-2, the V gene TRBV5-5; TRBD2 agrees at 7 bases. This CDR3 contains 15 residues. Trimming took 2 bases from V and 4 from J; bases not matched to a gene: 5. The V gene's germline CDR1 is SGHKS and CDR2 YYEKEE (reference sequence). CDR3: CASSFNGGSTGELFF. CDR3 DNA: TGTGCCAGCAGCTTCAACGGGGGGTCCACCGGGGAGCTGTTTTTT.

The chain combines TRBV4-1 with TRBJ2-5; 11 bases are a match to TRBD2. The junction had 2 bases not matched to a gene; V was cut back by 2 bases and J by 3 bases. The CDR3 is made up of 15 amino acids. Germline V gene data show CDR1 as MGHRA and CDR2 as YSYEKL. CDR3 amino acids: CASSQPTSGEETQYF. The DNA for the CDR3 is TGCGCCAGCAGCCAACCGACTAGCGGGGAAGAGACCCAGTACTTC.

The rearrangement joins TRBV19 to TRBJ1-1, with 7 positions matching TRBD1. V dropped 4 bases and J dropped 3; count of bases not matched to a gene: 8. The CDR3 spans 15 residues. Germline CDR1 and CDR2: LNHDA and SQIVND (reference sequence). CDR3 nucleotide sequence: TGTGCCAGTAGTACGGCAGGGACAGCCTACACTGAAGCTTTCTTT. Translation gives CASSTAGTAYTEAFF.

CDR3 in DNA: TGTGCCAGTAGTATGGGGGGTACGCAGTATTTT. Translation: CASSMGGTQYF. The V and J genes are TRBV19 and TRBJ2-3; TRBD2 is a possible D gene (6 bases). This CDR3 region has 11 residues. V lost 3 bases and J 8 bases, leaving 6 bases between the germline ends. The germline CDR1 and CDR2 sequences are LNHDA and SQIVND (reference sequence).

This sequence joins TRBV7-6 and TRBJ2-3; 10 bases line up with TRBD2. Germline V gene data show CDR1 as SGHVS and CDR2 as FNYEAQ. The V gene end was trimmed by 3 bases and the J gene end by 9 bases; junction bases not matched to a gene: 9. CDR3 length equals 15 residues. CDR3 loop: CASSFLAGAPATQYF. CDR3 coding DNA: TGTGCCAGCAGCTTCCTAGCGGGGGCTCCCGCCACGCAGTATTTT. Full variable domain (outside the CDR3, taken from reference TRBV7-6 and TRBJ2-3): GAGVSQSPRYKVTKRGQDVALRCDPISGHVSLYWYRQALGQGPEFLTYFNYEAQQDKSGLPNDRFSAERPEGSISTLTIQRTEQRDSAMYRCASSFLAGAPATQYFGPGTRLTVL.

The rearrangement uses TRBV7-2 and TRBJ1-3; D is possibly TRBD1 (5 bases). Germline V gene lookup returns CDR1 SGHTA and CDR2 FQGNSA. The CDR3 sequence is 15 residues long. V was pared by 5 bases and J by 1 base, with 12 bases between. CDR3 in amino acids: CASSPARQSGNTIYF. In DNA form, the CDR3 reads TGTGCCAGCAGCCCTGCGAGACAGTCTGGAAACACCATATATTTT.

This clone has only one observation. The chain is built from TRBV6-5 and TRBJ1-5; no clear D gene. The germline V gene has CDR1 MNHEY and CDR2 SVGAGI. Trimming took off 4 bases at V and 9 bases at J, with 10 bases between the two ends. The CDR3 runs to 12 residues. The CDR3 nucleotides read TGTGCCAGCAGTTCCCGCTTCGGGCCCCAGCATTTT. Its protein product is CASSSRFGPQHF.

CDR3 residues: CASSQLGGGETQYF. The CDR3 region has the DNA TGCGCCAGCAGCCAATTAGGGGGCGGCGAGACCCAGTACTTC. The gene calls are TRBV4-3 and TRBJ2-5; TRBD1 matches 7 bases. After removal of 2 bases from V and 5 bases from J, the junction contained 5 bases not matched to a gene. The CDR3 is 14 amino acids. The germline V gene encodes CDR1 LGHNA and CDR2 YSLEER.

This clone was counted between two and nine times. This chain joins TRBV11-2 and TRBJ1-1; D not resolved. V lost 6 bases and J 0 bases, leaving 14 bases between the germline ends. CDR1 is SGHAT, CDR2 FQNNGV, per germline. The CDR3 covers 15 residues. The CDR3 here is CASSLKGGMNTEAFF. For the CDR3, the DNA is TGTGCCAGCAGTCTAAAGGGAGGAATGAACACTGAAGCTTTCTTT. Full variable domain (missing parts from reference TRBV11-2 and TRBJ1-1): EAGVAQSPRYKIIEKRQSVAFWCNPISGHATLYWYQQILGQGPKLLIQFQNNGVVDDSQLPKDRFSAERLKGVDSTLKIQPAKLEDSAVYLCASSLKGGMNTEAFFGQGTRLTVV.

The gene calls are TRBV19 and TRBJ2-3; 10 positions agree with TRBD2. V lost 7 bases, J lost 1 base, and 5 bases stayed unmatched. The CDR3 is 15 amino acids. Germline CDR1 and CDR2: LNHDA and SQIVND (reference sequence). CDR3 DNA: TGTGCCAGTAATGATCTAGCGGGGGGCACAGATACGCAGTATTTT. Protein: CASNDLAGGTDTQYF.

The rearrangement joins TRBV12-5 to TRBJ2-3; D not certain. In germline, CDR1 is LGHNT, CDR2 FRNRAP. The CDR3 totals 12 residues. Trimming pared 5 bases from V and 5 bases from J, leaving 8 bases between. The CDR3 nucleotides read TGTGCTAGTGGTGATATGAGAGATACGCAGTATTTT. The encoded protein is CASGDMRDTQYF. Based on the CDR3 plus reference TRBV12-5 and TRBJ2-3, the full variable domain is DARVTQTPRHKVTEMGQEVTMRCQPILGHNTVFWYRQTMMQGLELLAYFRNRAPLDDSGMPKDRFSAEMPDATLATLKIQPSEPRDSAVYFCASGDMRDTQYFGPGTRLTVL.

The chain couples TRBV9 to TRBJ2-2; 9 bases fit TRBD1. V shed 2 bases and J 6 bases; nucleotides not matched to a gene: 14. Per germline, CDR1 SGDLS and CDR2 YYNGEE. The CDR3 is 18 residues long. The CDR3: CASSVGRGTGISSGELFF. The CDR3 region has the DNA TGTGCCAGCAGCGTGGGTCGGGGGACAGGGATTAGCTCCGGGGAGCTGTTTTTT.